These T cell receptor beta chains were read from a single sample in a study of cytomegalovirus exposure and HLA in healthy donors. Generated by immunoSEQ multiplex PCR, the TCRdb table keeps only in-frame clones and is missing some. The sample includes about 140,000 clones, under 70% of them seen just once. The material sequenced was PBMCs. These TCRs come from a woman aged 60-70 years in good health and CMV-seronegative. The CDR3 runs from the conserved cysteine through the conserved F or W. A D gene is named only where the DNA matches it firmly. Size is stated for part of the rows, as once, few or many counts, or as a class when the clone is expanded.

TRBD1,-,TRBV2,TRBJ2-7,CASSRDRPYEQYF,TGTGCCAGCAGTAGGGACAGGCCCTACGAGCAGTACTTC
-,-,TRBV10-3,TRBJ2-7,CAISESERAYEQYF,TGTGCCATCAGTGAGTCGGAACGGGCCTACGAGCAGTACTTC
TRBD1,few,TRBV2,TRBJ2-2,CASSYRTGAPGELFF,TGTGCCAGCAGTTACCGGACAGGGGCTCCCGGGGAGCTGTTTTTT
-,-,TRBV9,TRBJ1-4,CASSVGFREGEKLFF,TGTGCCAGCAGCGTAGGATTCAGGGAGGGTGAAAAACTGTTTTTT
-,few,TRBV15,TRBJ1-2,CATSGNVADGYTF,TGTGCCACCAGCGGTAATGTGGCTGATGGCTACACCTTC
TRBD2,-,TRBV19,TRBJ2-3,CASRSGRAQGTDTQYF,TGTGCCAGTAGAAGCGGGAGGGCCCAAGGCACAGATACGCAGTATTTT
TRBD2,few,TRBV5-4,TRBJ2-2,CASSPSGGSTGELFF,TGTGCCAGCAGCCCTAGCGGGGGGTCCACCGGGGAGCTGTTTTTT
TRBD2,-,TRBV9,TRBJ2-3,CASSVGGTTFDTQYF,TGTGCCAGCAGCGTAGGGGGGACTACTTTTGATACGCAGTATTTT
TRBD1,-,TRBV6-6,TRBJ2-7,CASRLTGGLNYEQYF,TGTGCCAGCAGATTGACAGGGGGCTTGAATTACGAGCAGTACTTC
-,once,TRBV5-6,TRBJ2-7,CASSLLPTYEQYF,TGTGCCAGCAGCTTGCTTCCCACCTACGAGCAGTACTTC
TRBD1,-,TRBV4-1,TRBJ1-6,CASSQERTGLFNSPLHF,TGCGCCAGCAGCCAAGAGCGGACAGGTTTATTTAATTCACCCCTCCACTTT
TRBD1,few,TRBV19,TRBJ1-1,CASSIPGQGLTEAFF,TGTGCCAGTAGTATCCCGGGACAGGGGCTCACTGAAGCTTTCTTT
TRBD2,-,TRBV9,TRBJ2-4,CASSVAASGRGYIQYF,TGTGCCAGCAGCGTAGCGGCTAGCGGGAGAGGGTACATTCAGTACTTC
-,-,TRBV7-8,TRBJ2-7,CASSLPRAHEQYF,TGTGCCAGCAGCTTACCCAGGGCCCACGAGCAGTACTTC
TRBD2,-,TRBV4-2,TRBJ2-7,CASSYGLAGTYEQYF,TGTGCCAGCAGCTACGGACTAGCGGGGACCTACGAGCAGTACTTC
-,-,TRBV7-2,TRBJ2-1,CASSLAGVGEQFF,TGTGCCAGCAGCTTAGCCGGGGTCGGTGAGCAGTTCTTC
TRBD2,-,TRBV5-1,TRBJ2-7,CASSPDGTSLLEQYF,TGCGCCAGCAGCCCGGACGGGACTAGTTTATTAGAGCAGTACTTC
TRBD1,once,TRBV28,TRBJ1-1,CASSLLAKQGAGFF,TGTGCCAGCAGTTTATTGGCAAAACAGGGGGCAGGTTTCTTT
-,-,TRBV5-4,TRBJ2-3,CATQREAWGTDTQYF,TGTGCCACCCAAAGGGAGGCTTGGGGCACAGATACGCAGTATTTT
-,few,TRBV5-4,TRBJ2-3,CASSLGAGADTQYF,TGTGCCAGCAGCTTGGGGGCAGGGGCAGATACGCAGTATTTT
-,once,TRBV7-2,TRBJ2-1,CASSLVAAYNEQFF,TGTGCCAGCAGCTTAGTAGCGGCCTACAATGAGCAGTTCTTC
-,few,TRBV7-2,TRBJ2-2,CASSLLGPGELFF,TGTGCCAGCAGCTTACTGGGCCCCGGGGAGCTGTTTTTT
TRBD2,-,TRBV2,TRBJ2-5,CASSEDSSGGLETQYF,TGTGCCAGCAGTGAAGACTCCTCGGGGGGGCTTGAGACCCAGTACTTC